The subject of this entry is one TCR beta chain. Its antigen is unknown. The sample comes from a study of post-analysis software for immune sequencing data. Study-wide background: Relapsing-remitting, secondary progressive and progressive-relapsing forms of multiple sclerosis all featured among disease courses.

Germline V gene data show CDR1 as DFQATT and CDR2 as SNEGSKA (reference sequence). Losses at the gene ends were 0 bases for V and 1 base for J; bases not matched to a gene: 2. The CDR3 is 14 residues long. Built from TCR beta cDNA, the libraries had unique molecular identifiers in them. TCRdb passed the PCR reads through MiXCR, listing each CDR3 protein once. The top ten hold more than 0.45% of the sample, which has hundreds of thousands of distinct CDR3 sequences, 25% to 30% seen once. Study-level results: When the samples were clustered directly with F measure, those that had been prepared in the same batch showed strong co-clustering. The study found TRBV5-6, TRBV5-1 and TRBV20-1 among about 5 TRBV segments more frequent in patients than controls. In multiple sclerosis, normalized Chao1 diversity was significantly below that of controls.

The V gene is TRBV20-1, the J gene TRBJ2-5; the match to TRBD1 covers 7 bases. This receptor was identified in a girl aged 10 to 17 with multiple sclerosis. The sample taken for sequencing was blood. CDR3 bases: TGCAGTGCTAGAGACGGGACAGTCCAAGAGACCCAGTACTTC. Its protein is CSARDGTVQETQYF.